This TCR beta chain was captured by sequencing in a study of blood T cells in healthy people across ages (dated by TCRdb to 2013 to 2016). With regard to the full study: In model experiments, roughly one uniquely barcoded TCR beta cDNA molecule per two T cells was captured by template switching. The study analyzed two additional independent replicas of 1 million unique cDNA reads from the same blood draw for two donors, one aged 18 to 30 and one aged 80 or older. Using deep sequencing normalized with unique cDNA molecular identifiers, the study measured how TCR beta repertoire diversity changes with age. The donors were split into four age groups: young (average around 17 years), middle-aged (39), aged (about 56) and long-lived (approximately 80).

The method was 5' RACE. The sample was run on an Illumina HiSeq 2500. A second about 7 to 11 cycle PCR used a sample-barcoded 5' primer and a J-beta primer mix. A template-switch 5' adaptor carrying 12 random nucleotides introduced a unique molecular identifier onto each TCR beta cDNA molecule. Each sample yielded at least 2.5 million CDR3-containing paired-end reads. First-strand cDNA was synthesized from all RNA with the Mint cDNA synthesis kit, primed by a TRBC-specific oligonucleotide. Following uracil-DNA glycosylase treatment, all cDNA underwent a first 18-cycle PCR with the universal primers M1SS and BC2_uni_R. Processing in the source paper ran as follows. Normalization of each sample was performed by random selection of 1 million high-quality reads, each carrying a distinct molecular identifier. Reads with shared molecular identifiers were discarded instead of being binned into consensus sequences. CDR3 identification, clonotype clustering and error correction used MiTCR with a Q25 quality threshold and the strictest error-elimination algorithm. A nonparametric unseen species model with Euler transformation was used to estimate lower-bound total TCR beta diversity. Using fastp trimming at Q25 and MiXCR clonotype assembly, TCRdb reanalyzed the public sequencing data and kept in-frame beta chains. Entries that share a CDR3 protein sequence are merged under the most common genes and DNA. TCRdb's processing, not the authors', yielded these V and J calls. A total of some 940,000 distinct CDR3 sequences appear in this sample, almost 30% of them only once. 10% of the sample goes to the ten largest clones.

Including cysteine and phenylalanine, the CDR3 has 18 amino acids. Only CDR3 DNA is held: 54 bases, read in frame from base 1. V is pruned by 1 base and J by 11 bases, leaving 18 bases of the junction without a gene match. Looking up the germline V gene (reference sequence) yields CDR1 DFQATT and CDR2 SNEGSKA. This clonotype was found a few times. No antigen is known for it. No much larger clone exists at a distance of one base, and base qualities are not known. The approximately 39 donors, aged roughly 6 to 90 years, were systemically healthy Caucasian individuals from Russia. Each donor gave 8 to 10 milliliters of peripheral blood, collected into EDTA-treated Vacutainer tubes. Ficoll-Paque density-gradient centrifugation was used to isolate PBMCs, with at least 7 million per sample. Total RNA, at least 5 micrograms per sample, was extracted from PBMCs with Trizol reagent. The percentages of naive CD45RAhigh/CD27high T cells were determined by flow cytometry on a PBMC aliquot from every donor.

Results and caveats for the whole study, not just this receptor: Bulk unsorted PBMC profiling prevented conclusive comparison of naive and antigen-experienced compartments. Observed TCR beta diversity per million T cells fell roughly linearly with age, and a significant reduction was already apparent by age about 43. Estimates of total diversity from one million sequenced T cells were regarded as lower bounds and underestimates. The CMV infection status of donors was not known, potentially confounding age-related changes in expanded clonotypes. Compared with the aged group, more naive CD4+ T cells, fewer expanded clones and increased TCR diversity were shown by the long-lived group, suggesting age selection. There was a strong correlation between observed TCR beta diversity and the percentage of naive T cells measured by flow cytometry.

This sample also belongs to another study, concerning T cells of mothers and their children. The second study reports: Donors were nine systemically healthy Caucasian individuals: three mothers and their six children. cDNA synthesis consumed the entire amount of extracted RNA, loaded at about 1.5 ug RNA in each 15 ul reaction. In the second PCR, the M1S primer added sample barcodes and 2-4 random nucleotides. Over 8 million TCR beta CDR3 reads were obtained for each mother, and 2.5 million to 3.5 million reads were obtained for each child. In both related and unrelated pairs, thymic selection shapes the output of TCR recombination in a similar way, with inherited differences having only a minor effect. Normalized repertoire overlap was always found to be slightly, but never significantly, higher in related mother-child pairs than in unrelated mother-child pairs. No persistent microchimeric T cell clones were found, with a detection sensitivity of approximately 100 clones per million clonotypes. The study used deep NGS to compare TCR beta repertoires of mothers and children, seeking features distinguishing related mother-child pairs from unrelated individuals. The mean age was around 40 +/- 4 years for the mothers and around 10 +/- 4 years for the children. Libraries were sequenced on Illumina HiSeq 2000 with 100+100 nt paired-end reads after adapter ligation with NEBNext reagents. Mother and child libraries were prepared a month apart and sequenced in separate runs to prevent cross-contamination. For each donor, somewhere between roughly 450,000 and 2,100,000 distinct TCR beta clonotypes were identified. Naive TCR beta clonotypes were estimated from low-frequency clonotypes matched to each donor's FACS-determined naive share, without sorting.

The rearranged chain carries TRBV20-1 and TRBJ2-5; 14 nucleotides in the junction match TRBD2. The clonotype comes from a middle-aged woman in good health. Sequencing used blood. This receptor has the CDR3 CSARAGPGLAGDYNEQYF. The DNA sequence follows: TGCAGTGCTAGAGCCGGACCGGGACTAGCGGGGGATTACAATGAGCAGTACTTC.